This record covers a single TCR beta chain. What it binds is unknown. The CDR3 consists of 18 residues. V lost 1 base and J lost 5; bases outside the gene matches: 16. The germline gives CDR1 LNHDA, CDR2 SQIVND (reference sequence). This entry comes from a study of T cell responses to AZD1222 COVID-19 vaccine. Some clones are missing from TCRdb's copy, which holds only in-frame ones; the method was immunoSEQ multiplex PCR. The sample lists roughly 120,000 clones, 91% seen once, with approximately 2.5% in the top ten. General study points: Only after the peak T cell response were repertoires sampled. The span of vaccine-associated CD4 TCRs extended across spike, with dominance at 160-218 and 743-854. Donors were mostly white British, more females; clonal diversity possibly underestimated.

The sample consisted of peripheral blood, taken on day 0 of AZD1222 vaccination. The chain joins TRBV19 to TRBJ1-2; 7 nucleotides line up with TRBD1. This receptor was obtained from an adult in good health. The CDR3 spells CASSIGRQGLSLLYGYTF. The CDR3 DNA follows: TGTGCCAGTAGTATAGGTCGACAGGGTTTGAGTCTTCTTTATGGCTACACCTTC.